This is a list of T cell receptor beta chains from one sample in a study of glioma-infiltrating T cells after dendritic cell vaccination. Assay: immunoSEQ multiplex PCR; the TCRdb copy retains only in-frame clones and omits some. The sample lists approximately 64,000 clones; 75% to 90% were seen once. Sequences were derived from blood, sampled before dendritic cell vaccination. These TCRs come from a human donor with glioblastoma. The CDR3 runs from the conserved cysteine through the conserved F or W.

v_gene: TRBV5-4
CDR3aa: CASSLAGDSLSNTGELFF

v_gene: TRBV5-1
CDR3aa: CASSLEIGATEAFF

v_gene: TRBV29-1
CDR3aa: CSVRITGADGYTF

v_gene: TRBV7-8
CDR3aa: CASSQGDYGYTF

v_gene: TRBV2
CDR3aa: CASRKDLGSVGWEQYF

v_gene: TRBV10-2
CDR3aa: CASTSGGAPYEQYF

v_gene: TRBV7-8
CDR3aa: CASRLGGPSTDTQYF

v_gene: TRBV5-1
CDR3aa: CASSLGAARRSGYTF

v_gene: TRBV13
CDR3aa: CASSGRTSGGAAGGTDTQYF

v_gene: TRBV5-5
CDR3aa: CASSPGVSLFEQYF

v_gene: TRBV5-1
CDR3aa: CASSFTGAEGGYTF

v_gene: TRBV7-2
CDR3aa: CASSPRVAEAFF

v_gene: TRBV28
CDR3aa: CASSPPDRGNQPQHF

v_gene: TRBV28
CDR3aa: CASRPGGGLYGYTF

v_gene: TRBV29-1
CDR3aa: CSVDLVQGRYEKLFF

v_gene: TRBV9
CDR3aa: CASSVAWTGDYEQYF

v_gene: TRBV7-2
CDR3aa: CASSPGSPPYEQYF

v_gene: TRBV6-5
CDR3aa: CASRRGVEAYEQYF

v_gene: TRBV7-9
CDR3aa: CASSLGTADYYGYTF

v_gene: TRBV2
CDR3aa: CASSASGGGRNEQFF

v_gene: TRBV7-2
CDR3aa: CASSERRRGLNSGANVLTF

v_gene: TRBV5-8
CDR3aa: CASSLEVARSGGYTF

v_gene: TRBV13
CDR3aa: CASSLGGKAFF

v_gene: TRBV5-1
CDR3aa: CASSFARPGYEQYF

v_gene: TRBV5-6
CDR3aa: CASMRGLGEKLFF

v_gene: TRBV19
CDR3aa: CASSIWESAGELFF

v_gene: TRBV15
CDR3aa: CATSKDRGLDTEAFF

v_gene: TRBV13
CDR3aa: CASSLSFGREQYF

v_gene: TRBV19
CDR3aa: CASSIGAGGRTGELFF

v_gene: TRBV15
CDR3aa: CATSEVRIRTEAFF

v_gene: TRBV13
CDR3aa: CASSLDVIAGGTYEQYF

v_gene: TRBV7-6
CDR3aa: CASSLGTGDEQYF

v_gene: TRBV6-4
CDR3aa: CASKSSGGANTGELFF

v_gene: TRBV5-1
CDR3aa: CASSSGQGAIGELFF

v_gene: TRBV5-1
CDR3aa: CASRGTGGYNEQFF

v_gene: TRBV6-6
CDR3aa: CASSQAGSDTQYF

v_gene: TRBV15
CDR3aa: CATSRGGGEGETQYF

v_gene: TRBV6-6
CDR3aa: CASILTQGVFQPQHF

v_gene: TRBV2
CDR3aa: CASSFTQGLNTEAFF

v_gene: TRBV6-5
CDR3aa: CASSRTSGVGDTQYF

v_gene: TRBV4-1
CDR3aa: CASSQESYQPQHF

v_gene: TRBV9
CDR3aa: CASSVHRETQYF

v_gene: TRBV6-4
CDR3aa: CASSVTGGHQPQHF

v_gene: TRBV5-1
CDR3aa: CASRTGLAGSTDTQYF

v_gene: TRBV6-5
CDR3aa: CASSYSSGGLETQYF

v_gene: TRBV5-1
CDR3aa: CASSRLAGALNTGELFF

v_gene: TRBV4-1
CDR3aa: CASSPNSGGAVETQYF

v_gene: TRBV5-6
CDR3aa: CASSRGQPYEQYF

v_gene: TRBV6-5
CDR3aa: CASSYSQGNSPLHF

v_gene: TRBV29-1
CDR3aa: CSVHLLTSGGDLETQYF

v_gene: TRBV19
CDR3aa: CASTTYSGGRKLFF